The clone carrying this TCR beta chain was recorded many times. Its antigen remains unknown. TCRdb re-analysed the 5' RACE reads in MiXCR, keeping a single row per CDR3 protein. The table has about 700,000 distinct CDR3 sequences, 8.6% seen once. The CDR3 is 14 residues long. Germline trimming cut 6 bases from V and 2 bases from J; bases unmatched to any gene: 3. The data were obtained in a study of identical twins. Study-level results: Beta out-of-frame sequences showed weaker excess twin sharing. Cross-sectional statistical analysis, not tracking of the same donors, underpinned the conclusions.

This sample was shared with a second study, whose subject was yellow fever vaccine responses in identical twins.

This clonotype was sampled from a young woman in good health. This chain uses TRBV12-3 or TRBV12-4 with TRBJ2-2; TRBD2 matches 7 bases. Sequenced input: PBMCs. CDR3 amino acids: CASRQRGNTGELFF. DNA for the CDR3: TGTGCCAGCAGGCAGCGGGGTAACACCGGGGAGCTGTTTTTT.